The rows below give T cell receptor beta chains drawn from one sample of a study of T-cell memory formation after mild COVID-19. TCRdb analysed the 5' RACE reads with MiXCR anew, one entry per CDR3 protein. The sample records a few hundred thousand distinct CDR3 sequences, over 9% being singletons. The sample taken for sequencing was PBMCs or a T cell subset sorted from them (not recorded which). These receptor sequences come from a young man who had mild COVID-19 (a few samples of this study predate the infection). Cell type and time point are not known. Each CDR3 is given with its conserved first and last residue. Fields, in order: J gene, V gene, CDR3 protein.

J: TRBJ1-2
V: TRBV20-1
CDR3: CSASTPVGGYTF

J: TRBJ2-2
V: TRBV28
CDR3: CASRWGLSEELFF

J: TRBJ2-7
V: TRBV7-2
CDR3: CASTPAGGWYEQYF

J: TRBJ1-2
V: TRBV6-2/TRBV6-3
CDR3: CASSWSGWGSYGYTF

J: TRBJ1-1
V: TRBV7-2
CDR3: CASSMGGDLNTEAFF

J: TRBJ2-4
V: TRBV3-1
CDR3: CASSLGGRGRRLKDIQYF

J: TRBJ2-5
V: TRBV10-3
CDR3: CAAGAAGQETQYF

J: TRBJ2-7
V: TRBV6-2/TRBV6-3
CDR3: CASSYSTSGADEQYF

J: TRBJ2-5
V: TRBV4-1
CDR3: CASSPQGRIQETQYF

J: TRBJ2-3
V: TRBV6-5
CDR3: CASRDPTDTQYF

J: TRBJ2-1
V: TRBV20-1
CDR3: CSARDLDAGLTFEQFF

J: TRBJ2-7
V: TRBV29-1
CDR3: CSVNIGSHEQYF

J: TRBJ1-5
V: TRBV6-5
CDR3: CASRGTGSGNQPQHF

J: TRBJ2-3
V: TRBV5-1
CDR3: CASSRGPNQDTQYF

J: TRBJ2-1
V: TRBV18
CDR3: CASSPLPSGGASYNEQFF

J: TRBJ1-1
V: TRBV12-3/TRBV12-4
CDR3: CASSLAQGTEAFF

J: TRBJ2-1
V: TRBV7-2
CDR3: CASSVREGRIEQFF

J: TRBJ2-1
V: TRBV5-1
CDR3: CASRSDQEYNEQFF